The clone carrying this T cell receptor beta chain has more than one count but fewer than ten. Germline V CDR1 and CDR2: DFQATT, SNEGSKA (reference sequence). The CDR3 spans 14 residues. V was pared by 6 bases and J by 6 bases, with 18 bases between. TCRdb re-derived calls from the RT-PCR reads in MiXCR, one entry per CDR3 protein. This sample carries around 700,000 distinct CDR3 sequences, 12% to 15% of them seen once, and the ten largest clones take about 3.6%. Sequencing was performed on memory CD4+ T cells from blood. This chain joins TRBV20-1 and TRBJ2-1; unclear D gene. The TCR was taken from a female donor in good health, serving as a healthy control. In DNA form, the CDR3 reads TGCAGTGCCAGACCCGACCTTACCCCCAATGAGCAGTTCTTC. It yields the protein CSARPDLTPNEQFF.